The text below deals with one T cell receptor (beta chain). Produced via immunoSEQ multiplex PCR; TCRdb's table is partial and in-frame only. The sample records roughly 120,000 clones, roughly 90% being singletons. The data were obtained in a study of blood T cell repertoires in COVID-19. Study information: COVID-19 samples from acute and convalescent phases originated in the United States, Italy and Spain.

The germline CDR1 and CDR2 sequences are MNHEY and SVGEGT. With 6 bases clipped from V and 7 bases from J, the junction kept 12 bases outside the gene matches. There are 16 residues in the CDR3. Sequenced sample: peripheral blood. This receptor was identified in a man between 60 and 75 years old with COVID-19, enrolled during active disease. The gene calls are TRBV6-2 or TRBV6-3 and TRBJ2-1, with 10 bases identical to TRBD2. CDR3 DNA: TGTGCCAGCAGCGCTACTAGCGGGAAAGGAGGTAATGAGCAGTTCTTC. Residues: CASSATSGKGGNEQFF.